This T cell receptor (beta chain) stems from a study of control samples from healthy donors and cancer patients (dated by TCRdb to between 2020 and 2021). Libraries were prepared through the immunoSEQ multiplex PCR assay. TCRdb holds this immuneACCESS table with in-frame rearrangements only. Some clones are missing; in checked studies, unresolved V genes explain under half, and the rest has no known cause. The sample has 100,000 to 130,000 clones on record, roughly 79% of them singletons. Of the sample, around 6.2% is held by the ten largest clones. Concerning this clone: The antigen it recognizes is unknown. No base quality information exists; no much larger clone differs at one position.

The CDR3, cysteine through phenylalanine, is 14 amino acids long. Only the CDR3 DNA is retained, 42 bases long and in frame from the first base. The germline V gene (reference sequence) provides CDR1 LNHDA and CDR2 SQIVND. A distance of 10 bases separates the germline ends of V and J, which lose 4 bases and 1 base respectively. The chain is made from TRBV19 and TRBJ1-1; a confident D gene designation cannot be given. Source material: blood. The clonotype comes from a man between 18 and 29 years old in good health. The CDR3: CASSTSDKNTEAFF. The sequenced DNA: TGTGCCAGTAGTACATCTGACAAGAACACTGAAGCTTTCTTT.